What follows is one TCR beta chain and its context. The data were taken from a study of shared clonotypes between healthy human individuals. This table comes from immunoSEQ multiplex PCR, and its TCRdb copy is limited to in-frame clones, with some not included. The sample lists 2.5 million or so clones, roughly nine tenths seen once, with roughly 0.14% in the top ten. This clonotype was sampled from a man aged 18 to 30 in good health. Source material: naive CD4+ T cells sorted from blood. Subset noted: CD45RA+ positively selected.

This chain's CDR3 is CASSLTPSTVYNEQFF. CDR3 bases: TGTGCCAGCAGCTTGACCCCTAGCACGGTCTACAATGAGCAGTTCTTC. V is TRBV5-6 and J is TRBJ2-1; D possibly corresponds to TRBD2 (5 bases). The germline CDR1 and CDR2 sequences are SGHDT and YYEEEE. V lost 1 base and J lost 3, with 14 bases in between. The CDR3 totals 16 residues.